The present entry profiles one T cell receptor beta chain with its context. Its cognate antigen has yet to be identified. No base quality values were provided; no much bigger clone lies one nucleotide off. Genomic DNA was extracted from sorted cells with the Quick-DNA Microprep Kit. Amplification of TCRbeta DNA was done with the immunoSEQ hsTCRbeta kit, following the protocol from the manufacturer. TCRbeta libraries were sequenced on an Illumina MiSeq instrument. The published analysis was carried out like this. Removing out-of-frame sequences left approximately 2,000,000 distinct TCRbeta sequences, an average of around 62,000 per individual. Each individual was scored using the number of 150 to 200 previously reported CMV-associated TCRbeta sequences that the individual carried and the total number of productive distinct TCRbeta sequences. A beta-binomial model was reimplemented in Python, and scikit-learn random forests with default parameters were trained on US cohort data. Classifier performance on the Belgian cohort was summarized as median AUC with percentile confidence intervals over 10,000 bootstrap iterations. What TCRdb holds here is the immuneACCESS table cut down to in-frame rearrangements. Part of the clones is not present; checked against another copy, under half of the missing clones reflect an unresolved V gene, and the others are unexplained. For V, J and clone size, that table is used; D and trimming come from the DNA. The table for this sample lists about 50,000 clones; over 65% of them were counted only once. The ten largest make up approximately 0.59% of the sample.

This sample was taken from a study of memory CD4+ T cells and cytomegalovirus serostatus (dated 2019 in TCRdb). The study in broad terms: The 35 or so healthy Belgian adults in the cohort included 9 who were CMV seropositive and 24 who were CMV seronegative. The study sequenced CD4+ memory TCRbeta repertoires of a Belgian cohort with known cytomegalovirus serostatus to replicate a published TCR-based CMV serostatus classifier. Points the paper makes about the study in general: The results were read as suggesting that the CMV-associated TCR signature is, for the most part, present in the CD4+ memory repertoire. A median bootstrapped AUC of roughly 0.95 with a 95% CI of 0.76-1.00 was achieved on the Belgian cohort by the original-framework classifier. Unlike the original study, which covered naive and memory CD4+ and CD8+ populations, the Belgian study sequenced only CD4+CD45RO+ memory cells. Among the 150 or so previously reported CMV-associated TCRbeta sequences, about 71 showed up in the CD4+ memory repertoires, with each one found in between one and five individuals. CMV serostatus prediction reached a median bootstrapped AUC of approximately 0.96 with the original framework and 0.9 to 0.93 with a US-trained random forest.

CDR3 length: 13 amino acids, cysteine to phenylalanine. Only the CDR3 region is kept as DNA, spanning 39 bases read in frame from base 1. Via the germline V gene, CDR1 is SGHDT and CDR2 YYEEEE. V is shortened by 2 bases, J by 2 bases, and the region joining them spans 7 bases. Single viable CD3+CD4+CD8-CD45RO+ cells were sorted as memory CD4+ T cells on a FACSAria II. CMV serostatus was determined with a Roche Elecsys assay detecting serum IgG against CMV pp150, pp28, p38 and p52. After thawing, total CD4+ T cells were enriched by positive selection with CD4 magnetic microbeads. Samples originated from another study that specifically interrogated the CD4+ T cell memory repertoire. Peripheral blood mononuclear cells were isolated and cryopreserved following standard operating procedures; serum was stored at -80 °C. CD3-PerCP (BW264/56), CD4-APC (RPA-T4), CD45RO-PE (UCHT1) and CD8-Pacific Orange (3B5) antibodies were used for staining, and non-viable cells were excluded with Sytox blue.

The clonotype originates from an adult in good health and CMV-seronegative. Specimen: memory CD4+ T cells from blood. The rearrangement joined TRBV5-6 to TRBJ2-5; there is no confident call for the D gene. The nucleotide sequence is given as TGTGCCAGCAGCTTCAGCTGGCAAGAGACCCAGTACTTC. Its product reads: CASSFSWQETQYF.